This TCR beta chain was documented in a study of cytomegalovirus exposure and HLA in healthy donors. PCR employed 60 Vbeta and 13 Jbeta primers. Libraries were prepared by immunoSEQ multiplex PCR; TCRdb keeps only in-frame clonotypes and omits some of them. The sample includes tens of thousands of clones, under 85% of them seen just once. From germline, CDR1 is LNHDA and CDR2 SQIVND (reference sequence). The CDR3 has 15 residues. V was shortened by 3 bases and J by 0 bases, with 9 bases between the two germline ends. Study observations and caveats: Versus the approximately 700-donor mean, an Asian-associated ancestry cluster reportedly showed fewer N-insertions in a later analysis. Later analysis suggested most CMV-associated TCR beta chains were HLA-restricted. Later analysis indicated greater clonal expansion among HLA-associated TCR beta chains than among equally common other chains.

Details on this clone: Its antigen is undetermined.

The clonotype was recovered from a man aged 45-65 years in good health and CMV-seronegative. The V and J genes are TRBV19 and TRBJ1-5; TRBD1 might be the D (5 bases). Sample: PBMCs. The CDR3 region has the DNA TGTGCCAGTAGTATCGTACAGGTTAGCAATCAGCCCCAGCATTTT. Protein: CASSIVQVSNQPQHF.